This TCR beta chain was documented in a study of molecular identifiers for immune sequencing clone quantification. On the study more broadly: Split five ways in replicates, RNA from roughly 20,000 or 100,000 naive CD8 cells had four portions sequenced.

As regards this clonotype: Its antigen remains unknown.

Generation of bulk TCR libraries relied on previously described methods and listed TCR primers. One entry per CDR3 protein results from TCRdb running MiXCR on the PCR reads. The profile covers about 630,000 distinct CDR3 sequences, with about 25% appearing a single time and 0.7% to 0.95% taken by the ten largest. Points from the study as a whole: Barcodes shared by identical TCR molecules could lead to underestimated sizes of highly expanded clones.

This receptor was obtained from a human donor in good health. Some libraries in this study had Jurkat cell RNA spiked in. Sequencing was carried out using naive CD8+ T cells from blood, with Jurkat cell RNA spiked in. Subset: FACS-sorted CD8+CD4-CCR7+CD45RA+ naive T cells.

CDR3 in DNA: TGCAGTGCTAGAGCCCTGACTAGGGACAATGAGCAGTTCTTC. This codes for CSARALTRDNEQFF. The chain has TRBV20-1 and TRBJ2-1; maybe TRBD2 (6 bases). V gave up 1 base and J gave up 5 bases, with 12 bases separating them. CDR3 size: 14 residues. Germline CDR1 and CDR2: DFQATT and SNEGSKA (reference sequence).